This T cell receptor (beta chain) was captured in a study of T-cell reconstitution after alpha-beta-depleted transplantation in children. The CDR3 is 14 residues long. Per germline, CDR1 LGHDT and CDR2 YNNKEL (reference sequence). The V and J ends lost 2 bases and 2 bases respectively, with 9 bases between them. Molecular barcoding with unique molecular identifiers was used for the TCRbeta library. From the PCR reads, TCRdb called clonotypes with MiXCR, one entry per CDR3 protein. The sample includes more than 150,000 distinct CDR3 sequences, about 6.3% of them seen just once. Specimen: PBMCs from the stem cell graft donor, collected from the stem cell graft. This chain joins TRBV3-1 and TRBJ2-5; D is uncertain. The TCR originated in a human donor who donated a stem cell graft to a child with Wiskott-Aldrich syndrome. The CDR3 nucleotides are TGTGCCAGCAGCCAACGGGCGGTACAAGAGACCCAGTACTTC. Translating gives CASSQRAVQETQYF.